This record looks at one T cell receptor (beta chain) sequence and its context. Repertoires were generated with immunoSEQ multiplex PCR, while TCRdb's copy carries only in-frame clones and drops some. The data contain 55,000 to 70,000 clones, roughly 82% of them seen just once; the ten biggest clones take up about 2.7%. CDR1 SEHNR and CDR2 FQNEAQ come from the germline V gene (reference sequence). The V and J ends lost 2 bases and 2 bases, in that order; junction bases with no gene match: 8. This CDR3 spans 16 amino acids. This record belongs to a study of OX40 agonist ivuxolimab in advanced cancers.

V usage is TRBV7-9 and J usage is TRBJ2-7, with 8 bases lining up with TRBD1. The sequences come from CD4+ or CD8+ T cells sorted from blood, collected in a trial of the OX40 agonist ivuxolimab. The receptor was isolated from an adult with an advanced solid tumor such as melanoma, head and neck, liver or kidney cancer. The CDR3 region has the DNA TGTGCCAGCAGCTTAACCGGACAGGGTCGGACCTACGAGCAGTACTTC. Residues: CASSLTGQGRTYEQYF.